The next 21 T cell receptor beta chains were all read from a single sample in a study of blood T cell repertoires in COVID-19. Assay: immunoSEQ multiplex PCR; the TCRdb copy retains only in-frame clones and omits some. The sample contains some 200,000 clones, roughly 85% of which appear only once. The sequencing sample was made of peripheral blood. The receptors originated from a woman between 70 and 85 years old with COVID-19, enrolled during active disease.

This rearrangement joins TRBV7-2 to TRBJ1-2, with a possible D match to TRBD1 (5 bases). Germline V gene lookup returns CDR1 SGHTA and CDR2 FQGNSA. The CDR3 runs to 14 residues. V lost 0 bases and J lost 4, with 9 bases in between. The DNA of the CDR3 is TGTGCCAGCAGCTTAGCGCAGGGTAGCTATGGCTACACCTTC. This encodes CASSLAQGSYGYTF.

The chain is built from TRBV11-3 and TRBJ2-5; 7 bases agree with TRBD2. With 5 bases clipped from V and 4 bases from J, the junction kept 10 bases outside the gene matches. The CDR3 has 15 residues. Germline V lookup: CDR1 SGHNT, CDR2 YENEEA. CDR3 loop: CASSRGEESGETQYF. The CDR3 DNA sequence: TGTGCCAGCAGCCGGGGGGAGGAGTCGGGAGAGACCCAGTACTTC.

The CDR3 spells CASVRGPRYGYTF. CDR3 bases: TGCGCCAGCGTCAGGGGGCCACGTTATGGCTACACCTTC. The J gene is TRBJ1-2, the V gene TRBV10-1; 8 nucleotides align to TRBD1. Trimming at V came to 8 bases and at J to 5 bases, leaving 7 bases not matched to a gene. CDR1 and CDR2 (germline): WNHNN, SYGVQD (reference sequence). CDR3 size: 13 residues.

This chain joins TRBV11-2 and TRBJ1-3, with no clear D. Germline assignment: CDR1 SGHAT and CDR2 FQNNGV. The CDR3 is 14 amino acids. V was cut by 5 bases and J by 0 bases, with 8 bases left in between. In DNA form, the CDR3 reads TGTGCCAGCAGCGTGGCCAGCTCTGGAAACACCATATATTTT. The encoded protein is CASSVASSGNTIYF.

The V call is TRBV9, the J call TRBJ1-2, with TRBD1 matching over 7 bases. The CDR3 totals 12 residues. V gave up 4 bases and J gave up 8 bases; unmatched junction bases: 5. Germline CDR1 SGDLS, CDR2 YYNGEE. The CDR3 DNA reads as TGTGCCAGCAGCCCGACAGGGTTCGGCTACACCTTC. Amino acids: CASSPTGFGYTF.

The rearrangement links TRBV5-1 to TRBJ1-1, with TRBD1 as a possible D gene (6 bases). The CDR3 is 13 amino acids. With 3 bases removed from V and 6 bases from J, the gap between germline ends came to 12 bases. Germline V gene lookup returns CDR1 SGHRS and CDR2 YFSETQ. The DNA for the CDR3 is TGCGCCAGCAGCTCACAGGGTATCGCTGAAGCTTTCTTT. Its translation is CASSSQGIAEAFF.

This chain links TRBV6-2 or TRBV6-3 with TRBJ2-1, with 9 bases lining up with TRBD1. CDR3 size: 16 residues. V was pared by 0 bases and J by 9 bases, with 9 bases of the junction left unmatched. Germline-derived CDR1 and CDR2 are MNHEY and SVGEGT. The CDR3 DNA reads TGTGCCAGCAGTTACTCCGGGACAGGGAATCCATCTGAGCAGTTCTTC. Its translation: CASSYSGTGNPSEQFF.

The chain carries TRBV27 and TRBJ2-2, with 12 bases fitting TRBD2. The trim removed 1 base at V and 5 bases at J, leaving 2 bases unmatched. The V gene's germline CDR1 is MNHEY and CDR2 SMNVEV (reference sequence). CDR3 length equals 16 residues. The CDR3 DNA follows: TGTGCCAGCAGTTTATGGGGGACTAGCGGGACCGGGGAGCTGTTTTTT. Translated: CASSLWGTSGTGELFF.

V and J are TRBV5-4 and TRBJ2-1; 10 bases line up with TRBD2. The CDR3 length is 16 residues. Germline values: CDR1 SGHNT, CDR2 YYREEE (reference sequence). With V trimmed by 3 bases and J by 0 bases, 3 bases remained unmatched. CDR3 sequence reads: CASSYSGGNSYNEQFF. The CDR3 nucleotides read TGTGCCAGCAGCTATAGCGGGGGGAACTCCTACAATGAGCAGTTCTTC.

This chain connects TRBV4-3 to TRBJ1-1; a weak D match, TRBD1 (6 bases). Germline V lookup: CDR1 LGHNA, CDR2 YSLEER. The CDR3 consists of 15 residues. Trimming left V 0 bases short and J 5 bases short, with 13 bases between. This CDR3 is CASSQDSGVGTEAFF. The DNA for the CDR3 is TGCGCCAGCAGCCAAGATTCAGGGGTTGGAACTGAAGCTTTCTTT.

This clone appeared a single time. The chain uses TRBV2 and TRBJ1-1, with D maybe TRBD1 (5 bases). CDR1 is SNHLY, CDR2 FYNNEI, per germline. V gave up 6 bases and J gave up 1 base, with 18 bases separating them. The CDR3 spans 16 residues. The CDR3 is CASRSGVGPGNTEAFF. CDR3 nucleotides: TGTGCCAGCAGGTCGGGAGTGGGGCCCGGGAACACTGAAGCTTTCTTT.

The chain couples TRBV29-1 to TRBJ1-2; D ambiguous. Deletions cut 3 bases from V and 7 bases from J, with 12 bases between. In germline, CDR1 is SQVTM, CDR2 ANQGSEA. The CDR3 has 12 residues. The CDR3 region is CSVDKGAGGYTF. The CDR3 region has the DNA TGCAGCGTTGACAAGGGTGCGGGTGGCTACACCTTC.

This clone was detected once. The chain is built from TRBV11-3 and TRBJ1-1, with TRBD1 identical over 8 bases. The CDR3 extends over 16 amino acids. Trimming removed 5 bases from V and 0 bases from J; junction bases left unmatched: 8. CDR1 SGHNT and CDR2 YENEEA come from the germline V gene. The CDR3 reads CASSQPGTGMNTEAFF. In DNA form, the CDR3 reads TGTGCCAGCAGCCAACCCGGGACAGGAATGAACACTGAAGCTTTCTTT.

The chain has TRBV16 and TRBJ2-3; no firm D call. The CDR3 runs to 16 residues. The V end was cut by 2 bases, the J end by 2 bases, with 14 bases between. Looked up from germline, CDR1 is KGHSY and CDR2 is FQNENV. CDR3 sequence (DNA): TGTGCCAGCAGCCAAGCGTCGTTCTCCCCCACAGATACGCAGTATTTT. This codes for CASSQASFSPTDTQYF.

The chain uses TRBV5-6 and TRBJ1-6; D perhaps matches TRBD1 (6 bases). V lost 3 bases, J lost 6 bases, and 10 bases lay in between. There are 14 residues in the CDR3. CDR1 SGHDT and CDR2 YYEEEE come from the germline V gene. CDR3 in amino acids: CASSSRQANSPLHF. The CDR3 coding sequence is TGTGCCAGCAGCTCCAGACAGGCTAATTCACCCCTCCACTTT.

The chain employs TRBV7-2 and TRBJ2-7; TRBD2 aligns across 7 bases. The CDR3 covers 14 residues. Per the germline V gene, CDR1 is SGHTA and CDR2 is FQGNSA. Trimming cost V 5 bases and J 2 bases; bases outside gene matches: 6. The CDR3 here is CASSPGLSPYEQYF. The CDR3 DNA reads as TGTGCCAGCAGCCCGGGACTATCTCCCTACGAGCAGTACTTC.

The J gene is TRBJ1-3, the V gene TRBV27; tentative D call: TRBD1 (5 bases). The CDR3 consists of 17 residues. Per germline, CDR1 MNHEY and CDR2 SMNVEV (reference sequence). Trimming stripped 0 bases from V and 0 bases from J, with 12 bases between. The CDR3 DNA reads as TGTGCCAGCAGTTTATCACAGGATCTTAGCTCTGGAAACACCATATATTTT. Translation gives CASSLSQDLSSGNTIYF.

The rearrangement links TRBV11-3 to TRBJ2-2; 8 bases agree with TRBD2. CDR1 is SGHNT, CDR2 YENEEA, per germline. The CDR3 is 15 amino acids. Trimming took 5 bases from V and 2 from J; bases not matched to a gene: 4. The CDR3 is CASSALAANTGELFF. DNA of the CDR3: TGTGCCAGCAGCGCACTAGCGGCTAACACCGGGGAGCTGTTTTTT.

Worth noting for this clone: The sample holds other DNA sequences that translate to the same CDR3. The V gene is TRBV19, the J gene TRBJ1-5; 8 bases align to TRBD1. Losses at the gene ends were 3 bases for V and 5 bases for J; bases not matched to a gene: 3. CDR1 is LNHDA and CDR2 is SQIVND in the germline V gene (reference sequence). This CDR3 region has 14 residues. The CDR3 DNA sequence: TGTGCCAGTAGTATCTCGACAGGGGATCAGCCCCAGCATTTT. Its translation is CASSISTGDQPQHF.

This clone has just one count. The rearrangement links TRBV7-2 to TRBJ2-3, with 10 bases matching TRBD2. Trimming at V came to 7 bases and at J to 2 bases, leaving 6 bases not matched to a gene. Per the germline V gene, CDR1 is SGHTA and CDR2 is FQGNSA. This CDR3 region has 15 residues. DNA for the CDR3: TGTGCCAGCAAACTAGCGGGATTACCCACAGATACGCAGTATTTT. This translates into CASKLAGLPTDTQYF.

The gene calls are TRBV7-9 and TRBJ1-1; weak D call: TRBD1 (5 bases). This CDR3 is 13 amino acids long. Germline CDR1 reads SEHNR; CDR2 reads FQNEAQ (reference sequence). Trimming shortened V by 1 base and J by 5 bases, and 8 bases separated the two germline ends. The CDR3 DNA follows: TGTGCCAGCAGCTTAGGGACAATAACTGAAGCTTTCTTT. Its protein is CASSLGTITEAFF.